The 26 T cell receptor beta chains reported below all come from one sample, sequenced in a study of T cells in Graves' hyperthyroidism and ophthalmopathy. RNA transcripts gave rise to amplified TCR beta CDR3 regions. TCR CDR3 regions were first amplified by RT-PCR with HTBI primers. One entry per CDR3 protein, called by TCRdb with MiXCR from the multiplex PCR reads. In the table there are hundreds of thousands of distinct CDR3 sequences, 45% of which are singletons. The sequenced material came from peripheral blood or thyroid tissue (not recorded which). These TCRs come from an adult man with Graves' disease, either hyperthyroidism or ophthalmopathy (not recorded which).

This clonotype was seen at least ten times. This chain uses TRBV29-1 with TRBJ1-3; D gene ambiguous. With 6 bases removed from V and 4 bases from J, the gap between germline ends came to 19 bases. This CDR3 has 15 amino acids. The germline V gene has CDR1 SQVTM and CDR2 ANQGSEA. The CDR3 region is CSVLDGQFFGNTIYF. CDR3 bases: TGCAGCGTGCTGGACGGCCAGTTCTTCGGAAACACCATATATTTT.

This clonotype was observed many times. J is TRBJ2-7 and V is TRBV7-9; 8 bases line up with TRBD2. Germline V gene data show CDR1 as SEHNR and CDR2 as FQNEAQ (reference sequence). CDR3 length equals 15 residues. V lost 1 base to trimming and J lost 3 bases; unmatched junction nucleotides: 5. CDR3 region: CASSLGASGFYEQYF. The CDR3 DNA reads TGTGCCAGCAGCTTAGGGGCTAGCGGGTTCTACGAGCAGTACTTC.

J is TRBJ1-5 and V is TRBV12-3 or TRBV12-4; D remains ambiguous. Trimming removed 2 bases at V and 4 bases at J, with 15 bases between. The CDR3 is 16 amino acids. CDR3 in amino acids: CASSLNHAGTNQPQHF. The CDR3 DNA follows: TGTGCCAGCAGTTTAAATCACGCAGGCACAAATCAGCCCCAGCATTTT.

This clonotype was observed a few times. This CDR3 is CAMRVGWNTEAFF. As DNA, the CDR3 is TGTGCCATGAGGGTAGGTTGGAACACTGAAGCTTTCTTT. The J gene is TRBJ1-1, the V gene TRBV7-3; D not certain. From germline, CDR1 is SGHTA and CDR2 FQGTGA. The CDR3 contains 13 residues. V lost 10 bases and J lost 1, with 13 bases in between.

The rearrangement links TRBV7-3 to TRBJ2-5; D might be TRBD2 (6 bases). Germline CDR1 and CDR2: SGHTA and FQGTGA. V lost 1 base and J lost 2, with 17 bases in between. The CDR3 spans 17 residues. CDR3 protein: CASSLRGWPSEQETQYF. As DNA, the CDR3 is TGTGCCAGCAGCTTAAGGGGTTGGCCTAGCGAACAAGAGACCCAGTACTTC.

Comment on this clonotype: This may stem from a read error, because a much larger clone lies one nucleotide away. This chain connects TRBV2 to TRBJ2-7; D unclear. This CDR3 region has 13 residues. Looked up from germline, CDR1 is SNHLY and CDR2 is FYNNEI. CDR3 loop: CTSSEARMYEQYF. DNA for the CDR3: TGTACCAGCAGTGAAGCTAGGATGTACGAGCAGTACTTC.

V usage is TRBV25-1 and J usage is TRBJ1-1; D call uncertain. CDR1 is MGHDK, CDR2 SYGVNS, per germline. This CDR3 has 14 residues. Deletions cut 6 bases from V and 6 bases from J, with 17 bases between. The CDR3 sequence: CASRNPLGMPEAFF. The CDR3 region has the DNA TGTGCCAGCAGGAACCCCTTGGGCATGCCTGAAGCTTTCTTT.

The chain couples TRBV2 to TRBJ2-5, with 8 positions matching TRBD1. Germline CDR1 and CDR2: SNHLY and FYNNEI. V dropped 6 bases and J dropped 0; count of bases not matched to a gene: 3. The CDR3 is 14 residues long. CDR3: CASRRTGYQETQYF. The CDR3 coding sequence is TGTGCCAGCAGAAGGACAGGGTACCAAGAGACCCAGTACTTC.

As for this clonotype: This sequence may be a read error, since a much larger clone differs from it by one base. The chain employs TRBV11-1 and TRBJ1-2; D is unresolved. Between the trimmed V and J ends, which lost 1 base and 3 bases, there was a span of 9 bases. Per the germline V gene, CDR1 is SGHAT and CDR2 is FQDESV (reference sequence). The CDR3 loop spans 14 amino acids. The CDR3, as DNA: TGTGCCAGCAGCTTAGTGGAGAGTTACTATGGCTACACCTTC. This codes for CASSLVESYYGYTF.

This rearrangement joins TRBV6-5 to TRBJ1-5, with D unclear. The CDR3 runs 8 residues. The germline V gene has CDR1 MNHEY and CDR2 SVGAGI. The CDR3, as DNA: TGTGCGAGGCAGCCCCAGCATTTT. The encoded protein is CARQPQHF.

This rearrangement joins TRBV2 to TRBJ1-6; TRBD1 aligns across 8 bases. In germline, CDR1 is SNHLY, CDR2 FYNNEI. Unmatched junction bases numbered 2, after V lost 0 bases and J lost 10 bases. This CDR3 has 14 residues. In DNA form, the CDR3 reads TGTGCCAGCAGTGAAGCGCACAGGGGGTCACCCCTCCACTTT. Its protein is CASSEAHRGSPLHF.

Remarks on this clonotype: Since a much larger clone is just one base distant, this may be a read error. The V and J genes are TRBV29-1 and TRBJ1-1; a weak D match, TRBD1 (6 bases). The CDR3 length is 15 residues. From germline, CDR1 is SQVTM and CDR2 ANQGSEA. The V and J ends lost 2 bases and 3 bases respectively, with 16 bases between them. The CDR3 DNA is TGCAGCGTTGAAAGCGGGGGCGCAGGGGACACTGAAGCTTTCTTT. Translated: CSVESGGAGDTEAFF.

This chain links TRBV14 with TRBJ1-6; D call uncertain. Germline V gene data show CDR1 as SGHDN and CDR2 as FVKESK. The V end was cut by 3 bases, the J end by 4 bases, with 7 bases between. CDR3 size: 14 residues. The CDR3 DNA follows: TGTGCCAGCAGCCACGGCAGTTATAATTCACCCCTCCACTTT. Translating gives CASSHGSYNSPLHF.

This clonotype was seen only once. The DNA of the CDR3 is TGTGCCAGCAGTGAAGGACGACAGGGGTCCTATGGCTACACCTTC. Its protein is CASSEGRQGSYGYTF. The chain links TRBV25-1 to TRBJ1-2, with TRBD1 matching over 8 bases. The CDR3 totals 15 residues. The V gene end was trimmed by 2 bases and the J gene end by 4 bases; junction bases not matched to a gene: 6. In germline, CDR1 is MGHDK, CDR2 SYGVNS.

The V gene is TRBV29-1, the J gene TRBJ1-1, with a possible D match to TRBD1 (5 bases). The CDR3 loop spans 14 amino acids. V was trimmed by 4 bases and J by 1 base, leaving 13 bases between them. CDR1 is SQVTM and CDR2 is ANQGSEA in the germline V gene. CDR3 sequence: CSVAHGTQNTEAFF. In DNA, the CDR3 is TGCAGCGTTGCGCACGGGACCCAGAACACTGAAGCTTTCTTT.

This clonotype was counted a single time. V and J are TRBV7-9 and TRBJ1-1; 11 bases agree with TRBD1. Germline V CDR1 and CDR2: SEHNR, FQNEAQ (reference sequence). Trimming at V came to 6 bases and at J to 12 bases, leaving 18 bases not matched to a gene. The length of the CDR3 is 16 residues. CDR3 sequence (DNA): TGTGCCAGCAGTGCCCCCCCGGGACAGGGGGTAGGCTGGACTTTCTTT. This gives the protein CASSAPPGQGVGWTFF.

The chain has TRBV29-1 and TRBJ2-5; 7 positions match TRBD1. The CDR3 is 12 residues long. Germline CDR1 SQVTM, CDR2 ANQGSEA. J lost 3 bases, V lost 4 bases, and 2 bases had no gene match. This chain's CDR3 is CSVGRGKETQYF. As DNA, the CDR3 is TGCAGCGTTGGCAGGGGGAAAGAGACCCAGTACTTC.

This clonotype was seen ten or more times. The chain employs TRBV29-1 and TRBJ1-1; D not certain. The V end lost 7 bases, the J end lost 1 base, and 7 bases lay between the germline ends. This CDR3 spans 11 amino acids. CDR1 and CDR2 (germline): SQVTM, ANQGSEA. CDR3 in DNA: TGCAGCGCCGACGAGAACACTGAAGCTTTCTTT. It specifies CSADENTEAFF.

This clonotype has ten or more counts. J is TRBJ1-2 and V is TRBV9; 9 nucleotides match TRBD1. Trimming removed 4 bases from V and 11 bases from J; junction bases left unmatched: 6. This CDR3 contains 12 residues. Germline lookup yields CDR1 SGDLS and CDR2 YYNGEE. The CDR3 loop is CASSLGQGLYTF. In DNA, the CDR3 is TGTGCCAGCAGCTTGGGACAGGGACTTTACACCTTC.

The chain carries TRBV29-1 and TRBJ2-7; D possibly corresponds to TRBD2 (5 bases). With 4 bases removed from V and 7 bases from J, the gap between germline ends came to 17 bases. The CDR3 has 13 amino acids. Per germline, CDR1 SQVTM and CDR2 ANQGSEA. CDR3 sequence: CSVVRATYNEQYF. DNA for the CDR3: TGCAGCGTTGTGAGGGCGACCTACAATGAGCAGTACTTC.

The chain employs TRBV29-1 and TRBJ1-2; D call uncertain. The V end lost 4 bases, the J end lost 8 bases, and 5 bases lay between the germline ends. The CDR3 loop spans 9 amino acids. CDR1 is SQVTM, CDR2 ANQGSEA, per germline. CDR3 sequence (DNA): TGCAGCGTTGGACCCGGCTACACCTTC. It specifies CSVGPGYTF. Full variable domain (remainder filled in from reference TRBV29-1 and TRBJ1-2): SAVISQKPSRDICQRGTSLTIQCQVDSQVTMMFWYRQQPGQSLTLIATANQGSEATYESGFVIDKFPISRPNLTFSTLTVSNMSPEDSSIYLCSVGPGYTFGSGTRLTVV.

Here the CDR3 reads CASVEGDPNTEAFF. DNA of the CDR3: TGCGCCAGCGTTGAGGGGGACCCGAACACTGAAGCTTTCTTT. This rearrangement joins TRBV10-2 to TRBJ1-1, with D possibly TRBD1 on 6 matching bases. In germline, CDR1 is WSHSY, CDR2 SAAADI. V shed 8 bases and J shed 1 base, with 14 bases lying between them. The CDR3 runs to 14 residues.

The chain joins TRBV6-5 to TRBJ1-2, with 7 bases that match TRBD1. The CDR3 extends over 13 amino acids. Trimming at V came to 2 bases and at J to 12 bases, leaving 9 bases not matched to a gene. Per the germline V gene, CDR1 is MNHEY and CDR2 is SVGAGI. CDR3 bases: TGTGCCAGCAGTTACGGGACAGAGGAGGAGGACACCTTC. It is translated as CASSYGTEEEDTF.

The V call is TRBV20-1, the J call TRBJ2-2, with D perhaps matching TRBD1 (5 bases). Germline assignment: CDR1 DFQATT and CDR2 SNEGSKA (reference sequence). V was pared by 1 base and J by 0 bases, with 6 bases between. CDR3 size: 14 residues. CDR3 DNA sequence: TGCAGTGCTAGAGTGACAGCGAACACCGGGGAGCTGTTTTTT. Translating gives CSARVTANTGELFF.

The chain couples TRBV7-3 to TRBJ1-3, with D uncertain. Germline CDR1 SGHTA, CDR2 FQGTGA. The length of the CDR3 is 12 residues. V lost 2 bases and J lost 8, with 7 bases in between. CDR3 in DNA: TGTGCCAGCAGCTTATGGGTGTACACCATATATTTT. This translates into CASSLWVYTIYF.

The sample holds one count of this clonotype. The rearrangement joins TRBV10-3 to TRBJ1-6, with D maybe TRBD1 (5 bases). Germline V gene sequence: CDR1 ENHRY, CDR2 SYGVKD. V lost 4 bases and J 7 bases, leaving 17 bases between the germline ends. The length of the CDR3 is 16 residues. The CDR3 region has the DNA TGTGCCATCAGTGCTTCGATAGGCAGGGACAATTCACCCCTCCACTTT. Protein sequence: CAISASIGRDNSPLHF.